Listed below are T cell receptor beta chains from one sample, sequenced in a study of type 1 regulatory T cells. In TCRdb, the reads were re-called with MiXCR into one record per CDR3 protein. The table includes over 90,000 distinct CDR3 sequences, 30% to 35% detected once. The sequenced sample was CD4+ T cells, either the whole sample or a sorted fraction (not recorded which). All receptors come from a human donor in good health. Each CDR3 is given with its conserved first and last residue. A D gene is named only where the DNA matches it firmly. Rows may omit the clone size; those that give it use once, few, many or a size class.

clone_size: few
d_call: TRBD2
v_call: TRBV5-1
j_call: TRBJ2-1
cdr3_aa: CASRLSGTPSYNEQFF
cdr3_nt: TGCGCCAGCAGGTTGAGCGGGACTCCCTCCTACAATGAGCAGTTCTTC

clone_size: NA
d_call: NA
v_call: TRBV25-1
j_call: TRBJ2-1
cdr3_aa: CASGKGGVYYNEQFF
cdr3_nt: TGTGCCAGCGGCAAGGGAGGAGTGTACTACAATGAGCAGTTCTTC

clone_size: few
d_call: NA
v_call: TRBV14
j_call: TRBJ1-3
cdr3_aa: CASSQEGRSSGNTIYF
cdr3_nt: TGTGCCAGCAGCCAAGAGGGAAGAAGCTCTGGAAACACCATATATTTT

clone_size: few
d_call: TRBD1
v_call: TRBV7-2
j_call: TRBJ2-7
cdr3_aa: CASSRPDRGREQYF
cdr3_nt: TGTGCCAGCAGCCGGCCGGACAGGGGTCGCGAGCAGTACTTC

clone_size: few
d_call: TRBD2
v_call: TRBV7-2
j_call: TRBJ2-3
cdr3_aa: CASSPGMTSGRMFTDTQYF
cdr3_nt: TGTGCCAGCAGCCCAGGGATGACTAGCGGGAGGATGTTCACAGATACGCAGTATTTT

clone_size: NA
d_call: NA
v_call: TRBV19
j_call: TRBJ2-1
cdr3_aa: CASISSGGETYNEQFF
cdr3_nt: TGTGCCAGTATCTCAAGCGGAGGGGAGACCTACAATGAGCAGTTCTTC

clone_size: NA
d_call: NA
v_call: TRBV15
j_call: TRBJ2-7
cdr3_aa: CATSRGSPGPSSYEQYF
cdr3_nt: TGTGCCACCAGCAGAGGAAGCCCAGGGCCGAGCTCCTACGAGCAGTACTTC

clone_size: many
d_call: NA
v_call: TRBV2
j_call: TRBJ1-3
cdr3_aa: CASSEEGGNTIYF
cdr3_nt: TGTGCCAGCAGTGAAGAGGGTGGAAACACCATATATTTT

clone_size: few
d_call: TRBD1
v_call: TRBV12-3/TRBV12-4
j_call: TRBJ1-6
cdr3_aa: CASSLTGTGRSPLHF
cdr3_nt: TGTGCCAGCAGTTTAACCGGGACAGGCCGTTCACCCCTCCACTTT

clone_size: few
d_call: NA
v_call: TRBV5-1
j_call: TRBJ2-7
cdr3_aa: CASSLAKTAFGGEQYF
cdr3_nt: TGCGCCAGCAGCTTAGCTAAGACAGCCTTCGGAGGAGAGCAGTACTTC

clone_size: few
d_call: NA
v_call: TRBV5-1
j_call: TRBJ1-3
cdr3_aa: CASSLQSRDTSSGNTIYF
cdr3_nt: TGCGCCAGCAGCTTGCAATCCCGGGACACCAGCTCTGGAAACACCATATATTTT

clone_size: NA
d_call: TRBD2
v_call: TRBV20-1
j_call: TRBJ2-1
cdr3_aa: CSANGLAGGRDEQFF
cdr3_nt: TGCAGTGCAAACGGACTAGCGGGAGGGCGAGATGAGCAGTTCTTC

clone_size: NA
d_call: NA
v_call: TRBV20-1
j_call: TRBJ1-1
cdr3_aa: CSAAPNTEAFF
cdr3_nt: TGCAGTGCCGCCCCGAACACTGAAGCTTTCTTT

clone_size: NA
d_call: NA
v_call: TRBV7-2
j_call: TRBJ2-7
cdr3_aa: CASSLLEGPYEQYF
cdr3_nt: TGTGCCAGCAGCTTACTCGAGGGCCCCTACGAGCAGTACTTC

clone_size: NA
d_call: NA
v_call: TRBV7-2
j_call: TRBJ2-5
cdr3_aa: CASSSDSPRETQYF
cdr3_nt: TGTGCCAGCAGTTCGGACTCTCCCCGGGAGACCCAGTACTTC

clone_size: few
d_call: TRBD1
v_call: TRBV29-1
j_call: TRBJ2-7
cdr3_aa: CSVGDRGLGGSYEQYF
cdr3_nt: TGCAGCGTCGGGGACAGGGGGCTGGGGGGGTCCTACGAGCAGTACTTC

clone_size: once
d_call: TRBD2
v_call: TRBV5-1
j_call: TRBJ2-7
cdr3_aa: CASSQPGLADYSYEQYF
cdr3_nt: TGCGCCAGCAGCCAACCGGGACTAGCGGACTACTCCTACGAGCAGTACTTC

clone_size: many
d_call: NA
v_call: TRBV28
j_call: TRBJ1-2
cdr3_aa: CASRVTGLEGYTF
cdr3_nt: TGTGCCAGCAGGGTCACTGGGTTGGAAGGCTACACCTTC

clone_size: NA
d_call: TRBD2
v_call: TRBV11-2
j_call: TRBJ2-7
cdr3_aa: CASGVSGSAYEQYF
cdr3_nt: TGTGCCAGCGGTGTTAGCGGGAGTGCCTACGAGCAGTACTTC

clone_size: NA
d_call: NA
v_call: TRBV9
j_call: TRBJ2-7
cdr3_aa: CASSVEVAKTGEQYF
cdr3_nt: TGTGCCAGCAGCGTAGAGGTGGCTAAGACGGGGGAGCAGTACTTC

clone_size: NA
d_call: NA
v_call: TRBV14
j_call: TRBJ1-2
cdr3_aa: CASSQEFLYGYTF
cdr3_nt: TGTGCCAGCAGCCAAGAGTTCCTCTATGGCTACACCTTC

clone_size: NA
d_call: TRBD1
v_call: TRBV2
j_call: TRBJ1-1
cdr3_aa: CASDRDPNTEAFF
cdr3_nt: TGTGCCAGCGACAGGGACCCGAACACTGAAGCTTTCTTT

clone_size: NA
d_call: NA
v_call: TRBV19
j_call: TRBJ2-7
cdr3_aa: CASSIDLGTTYEQYF
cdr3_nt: TGTGCCAGTAGTATAGATTTAGGGACGACGTACGAGCAGTACTTC

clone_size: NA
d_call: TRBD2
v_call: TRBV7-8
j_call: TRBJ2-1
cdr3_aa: CASSFGLAGVEQFF
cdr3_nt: TGTGCCAGCAGCTTTGGACTAGCGGGAGTTGAGCAGTTCTTC

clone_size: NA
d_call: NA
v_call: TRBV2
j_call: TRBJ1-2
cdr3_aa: CASRDHQGIHGYTF
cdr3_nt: TGTGCCAGCAGAGACCACCAGGGGATCCATGGCTACACCTTC

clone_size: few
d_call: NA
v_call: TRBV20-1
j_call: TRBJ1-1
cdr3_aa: CSASVQRVRGEAFF
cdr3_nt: TGCAGTGCTAGCGTCCAGAGAGTAAGGGGTGAAGCTTTCTTT

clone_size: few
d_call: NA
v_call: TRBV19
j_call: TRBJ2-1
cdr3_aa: CATTKKGTLAYNEQFF
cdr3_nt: TGTGCCACCACGAAAAAGGGGACTTTAGCCTACAATGAGCAGTTCTTC

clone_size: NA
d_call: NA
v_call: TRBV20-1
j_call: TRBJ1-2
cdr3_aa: CSARVEGGKANYGYTF
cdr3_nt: TGCAGTGCTAGAGTGGAGGGTGGCAAAGCTAACTATGGCTACACCTTC

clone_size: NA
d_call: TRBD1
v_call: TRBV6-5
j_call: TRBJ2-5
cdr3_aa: CASGNRDREETQYF
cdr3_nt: TGTGCCAGCGGGAACCGGGACAGGGAAGAGACCCAGTACTTC